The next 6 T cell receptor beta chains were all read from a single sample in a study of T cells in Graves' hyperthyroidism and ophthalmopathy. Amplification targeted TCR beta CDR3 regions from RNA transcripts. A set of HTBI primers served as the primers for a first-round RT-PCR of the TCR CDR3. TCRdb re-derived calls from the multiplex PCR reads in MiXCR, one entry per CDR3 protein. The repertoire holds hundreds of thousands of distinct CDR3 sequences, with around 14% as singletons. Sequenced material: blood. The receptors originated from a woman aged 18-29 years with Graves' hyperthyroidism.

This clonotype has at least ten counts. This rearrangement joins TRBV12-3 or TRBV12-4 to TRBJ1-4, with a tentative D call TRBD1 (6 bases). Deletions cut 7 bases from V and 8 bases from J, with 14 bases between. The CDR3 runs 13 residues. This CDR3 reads CASTPGGLEKLFF. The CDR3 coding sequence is TGTGCCAGCACCCCCGGGGGCCTCGAAAAACTGTTTTTT.

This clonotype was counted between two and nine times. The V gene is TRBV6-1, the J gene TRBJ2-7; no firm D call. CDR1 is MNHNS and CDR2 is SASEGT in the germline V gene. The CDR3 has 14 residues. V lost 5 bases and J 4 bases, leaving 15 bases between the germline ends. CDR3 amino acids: CASSRKPSRYEQYF. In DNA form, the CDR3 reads TGTGCCAGCAGTCGAAAACCTTCCAGGTACGAGCAGTACTTC.

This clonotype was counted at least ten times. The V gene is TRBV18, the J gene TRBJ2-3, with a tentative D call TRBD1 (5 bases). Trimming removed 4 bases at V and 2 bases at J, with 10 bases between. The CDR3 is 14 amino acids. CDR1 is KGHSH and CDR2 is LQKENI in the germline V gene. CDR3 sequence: CASSQDTYTDTQYF. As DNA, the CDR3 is TGTGCCAGCTCACAGGACACCTACACAGATACGCAGTATTTT.

CDR3 DNA sequence: TGTGCCAGCAGTGACTCGAGGGGCCGGGGTACGCAGTATTTT. Its translation is CASSDSRGRGTQYF. This sequence joins TRBV6-4 and TRBJ2-3, with D tentatively TRBD1 or TRBD2 (5 bases each). The CDR3 contains 14 residues. The germline CDR1 and CDR2 sequences are MRHNA and SNTAGT. The V and J ends lost 0 bases and 8 bases respectively, with 12 bases between them.

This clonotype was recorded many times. As DNA, the CDR3 is TGTGCCAGCAGTCCAGGGGGTTTAGAACAGCCCCAGCATTTT. As protein: CASSPGGLEQPQHF. The V gene is TRBV11-2, the J gene TRBJ1-5; TRBD1 agrees at 7 bases. Germline V lookup: CDR1 SGHAT, CDR2 FQNNGV. The trim removed 6 bases at V and 7 bases at J, leaving 9 bases unmatched. The CDR3 contains 14 residues.

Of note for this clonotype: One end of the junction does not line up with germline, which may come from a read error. The CDR3 spells CTSSLLDGTDTQYF. The CDR3 coding sequence is TGTACCAGCAGCTTACTGGATGGCACAGATACGCAGTATTTT. The chain links TRBV5-1 to TRBJ2-3; D is uncertain. This CDR3 spans 14 amino acids. Germline V gene data show CDR1 as SGHRS and CDR2 as YFSETQ.